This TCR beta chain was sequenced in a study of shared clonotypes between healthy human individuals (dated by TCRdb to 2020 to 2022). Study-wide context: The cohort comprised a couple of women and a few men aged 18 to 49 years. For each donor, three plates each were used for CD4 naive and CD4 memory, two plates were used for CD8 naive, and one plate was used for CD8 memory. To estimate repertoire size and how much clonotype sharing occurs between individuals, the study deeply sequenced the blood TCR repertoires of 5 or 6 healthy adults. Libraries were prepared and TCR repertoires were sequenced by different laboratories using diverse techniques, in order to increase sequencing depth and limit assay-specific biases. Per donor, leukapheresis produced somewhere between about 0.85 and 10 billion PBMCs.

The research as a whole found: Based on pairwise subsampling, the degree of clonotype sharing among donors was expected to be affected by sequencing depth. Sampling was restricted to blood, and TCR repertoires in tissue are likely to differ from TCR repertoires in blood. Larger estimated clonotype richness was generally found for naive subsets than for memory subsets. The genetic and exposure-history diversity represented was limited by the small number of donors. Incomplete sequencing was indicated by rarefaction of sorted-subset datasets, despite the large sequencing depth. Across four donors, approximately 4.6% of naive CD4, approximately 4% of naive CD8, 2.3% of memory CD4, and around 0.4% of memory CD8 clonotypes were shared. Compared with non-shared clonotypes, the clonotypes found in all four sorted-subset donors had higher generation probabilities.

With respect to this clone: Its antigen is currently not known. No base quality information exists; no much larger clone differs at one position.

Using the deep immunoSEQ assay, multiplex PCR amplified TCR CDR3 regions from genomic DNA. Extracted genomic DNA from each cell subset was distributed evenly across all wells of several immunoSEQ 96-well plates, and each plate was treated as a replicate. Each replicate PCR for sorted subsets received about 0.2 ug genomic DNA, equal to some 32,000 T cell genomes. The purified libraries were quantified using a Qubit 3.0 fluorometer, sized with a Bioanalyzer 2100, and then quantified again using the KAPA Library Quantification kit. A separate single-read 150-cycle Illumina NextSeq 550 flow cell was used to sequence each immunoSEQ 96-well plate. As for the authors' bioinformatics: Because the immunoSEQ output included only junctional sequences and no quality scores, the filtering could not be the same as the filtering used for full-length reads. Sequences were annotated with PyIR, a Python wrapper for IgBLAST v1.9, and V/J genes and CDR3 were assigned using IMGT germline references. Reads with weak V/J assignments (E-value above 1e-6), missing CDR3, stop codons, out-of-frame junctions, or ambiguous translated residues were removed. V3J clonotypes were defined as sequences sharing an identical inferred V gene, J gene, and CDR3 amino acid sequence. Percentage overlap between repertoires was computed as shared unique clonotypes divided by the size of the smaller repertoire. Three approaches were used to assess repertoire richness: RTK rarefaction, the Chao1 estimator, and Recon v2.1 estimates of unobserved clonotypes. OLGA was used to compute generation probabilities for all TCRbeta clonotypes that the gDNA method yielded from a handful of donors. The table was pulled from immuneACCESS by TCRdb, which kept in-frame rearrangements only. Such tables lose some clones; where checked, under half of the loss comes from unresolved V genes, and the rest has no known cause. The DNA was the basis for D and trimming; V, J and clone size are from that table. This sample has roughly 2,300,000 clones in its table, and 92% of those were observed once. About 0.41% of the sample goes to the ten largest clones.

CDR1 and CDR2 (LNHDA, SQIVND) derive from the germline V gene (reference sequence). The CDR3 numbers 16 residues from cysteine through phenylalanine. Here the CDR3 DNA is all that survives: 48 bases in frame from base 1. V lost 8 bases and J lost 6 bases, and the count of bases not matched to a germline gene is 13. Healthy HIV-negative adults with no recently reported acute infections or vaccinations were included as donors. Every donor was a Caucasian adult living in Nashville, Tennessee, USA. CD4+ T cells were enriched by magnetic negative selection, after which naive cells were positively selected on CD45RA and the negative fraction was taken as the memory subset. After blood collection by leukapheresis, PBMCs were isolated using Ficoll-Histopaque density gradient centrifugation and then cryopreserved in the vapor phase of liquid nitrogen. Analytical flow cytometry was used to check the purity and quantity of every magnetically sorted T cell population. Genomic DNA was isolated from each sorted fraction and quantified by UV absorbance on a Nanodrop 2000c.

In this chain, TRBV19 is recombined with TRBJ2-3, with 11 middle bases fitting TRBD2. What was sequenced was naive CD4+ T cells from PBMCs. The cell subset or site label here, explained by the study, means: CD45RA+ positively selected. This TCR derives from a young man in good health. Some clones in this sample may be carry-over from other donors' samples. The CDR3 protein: CASRAARLAGRDTQYF. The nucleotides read TGTGCCAGTCGAGCCGCGAGACTAGCGGGACGGGATACGCAGTATTTT.